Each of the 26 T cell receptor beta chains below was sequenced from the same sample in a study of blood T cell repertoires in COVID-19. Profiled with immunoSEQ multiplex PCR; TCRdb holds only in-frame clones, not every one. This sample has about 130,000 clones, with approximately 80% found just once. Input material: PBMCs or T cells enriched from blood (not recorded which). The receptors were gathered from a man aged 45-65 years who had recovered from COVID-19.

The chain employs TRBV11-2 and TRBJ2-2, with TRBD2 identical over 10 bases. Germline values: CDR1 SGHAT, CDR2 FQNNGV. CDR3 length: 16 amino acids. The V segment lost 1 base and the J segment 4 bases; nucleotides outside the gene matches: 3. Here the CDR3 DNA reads TGTGCCAGCAGCTTAGTATCTAGCGGGGGCACCGGGGAGCTGTTTTTT. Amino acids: CASSLVSSGGTGELFF.

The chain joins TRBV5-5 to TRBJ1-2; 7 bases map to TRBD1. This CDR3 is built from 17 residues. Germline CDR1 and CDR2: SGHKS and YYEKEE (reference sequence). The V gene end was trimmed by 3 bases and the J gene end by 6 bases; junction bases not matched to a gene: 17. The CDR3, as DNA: TGTGCCAGCAGCTCGGGGAAGACAGGGCTCGGAAGCGATGGCTACACCTTC. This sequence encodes CASSSGKTGLGSDGYTF.

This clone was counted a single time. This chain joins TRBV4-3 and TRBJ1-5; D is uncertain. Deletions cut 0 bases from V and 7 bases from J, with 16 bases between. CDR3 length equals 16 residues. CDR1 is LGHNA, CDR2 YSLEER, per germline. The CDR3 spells CASSQDLAETNQPQHF. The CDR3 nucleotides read TGCGCCAGCAGCCAAGATTTGGCAGAAACCAACCAGCCCCAGCATTTT.

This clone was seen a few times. CDR3 sequence: CASSSPAATGELFF. The CDR3 coding sequence is TGTGCCAGCAGTTCTCCGGCAGCGACCGGGGAGCTGTTTTTT. This chain joins TRBV7-3 and TRBJ2-2, with D unresolved. Trimming removed 6 bases from V and 5 bases from J, with 13 bases in between. Per the germline V gene, CDR1 is SGHTA and CDR2 is FQGTGA. The CDR3 has 14 amino acids.

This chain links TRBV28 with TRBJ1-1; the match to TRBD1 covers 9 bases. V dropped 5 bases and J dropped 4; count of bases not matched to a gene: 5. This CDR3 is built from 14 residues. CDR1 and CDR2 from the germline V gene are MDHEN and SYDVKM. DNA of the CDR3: TGTGCCAGCAGTACGGGACAGGGTACCACTGAAGCTTTCTTT. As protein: CASSTGQGTTEAFF. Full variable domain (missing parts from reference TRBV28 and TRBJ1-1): DVKVTQSSRYLVKRTGEKVFLECVQDMDHENMFWYRQDPGLGLRLIYFSYDVKMKEKGDIPEGYSVSREKKERFSLILESASTNQTSMYLCASSTGQGTTEAFFGQGTRLTVV.

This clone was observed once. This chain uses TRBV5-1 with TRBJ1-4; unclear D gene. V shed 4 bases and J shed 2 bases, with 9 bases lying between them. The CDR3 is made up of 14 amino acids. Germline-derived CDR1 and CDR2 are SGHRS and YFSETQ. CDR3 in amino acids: CASSLPGTNEKLFF. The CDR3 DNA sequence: TGCGCCAGCAGCCTGCCCGGGACTAATGAAAAACTGTTTTTT.

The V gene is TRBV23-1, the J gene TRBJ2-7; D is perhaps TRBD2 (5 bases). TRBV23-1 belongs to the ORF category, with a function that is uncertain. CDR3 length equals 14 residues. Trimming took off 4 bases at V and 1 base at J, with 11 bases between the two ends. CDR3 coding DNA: TGCGCCAGCAGTCCGGCGGGCAGTTCCTACGAGCAGTACTTC. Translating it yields CASSPAGSSYEQYF.

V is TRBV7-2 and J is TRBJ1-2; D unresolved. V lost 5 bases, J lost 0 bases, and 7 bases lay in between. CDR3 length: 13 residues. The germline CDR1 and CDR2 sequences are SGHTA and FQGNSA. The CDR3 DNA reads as TGTGCCAGCAGCCCCGACACTAACTATGGCTACACCTTC. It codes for CASSPDTNYGYTF. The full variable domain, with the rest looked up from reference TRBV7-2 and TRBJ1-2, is GAGVSQSPSNKVTEKGKDVELRCDPISGHTALYWYRQSLGQGLEFLIYFQGNSAPDKSGLPSDRFSAERTGGSVSTLTIQRTQQEDSAVYLCASSPDTNYGYTFGSGTRLTVV.

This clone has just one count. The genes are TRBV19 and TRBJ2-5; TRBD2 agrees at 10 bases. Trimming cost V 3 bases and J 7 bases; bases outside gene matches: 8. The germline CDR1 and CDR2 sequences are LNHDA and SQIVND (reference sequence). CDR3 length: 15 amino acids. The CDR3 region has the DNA TGTGCCAGTAGTATCGGACTAGCGGTCGTGGGGACCCAGTACTTC. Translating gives CASSIGLAVVGTQYF.

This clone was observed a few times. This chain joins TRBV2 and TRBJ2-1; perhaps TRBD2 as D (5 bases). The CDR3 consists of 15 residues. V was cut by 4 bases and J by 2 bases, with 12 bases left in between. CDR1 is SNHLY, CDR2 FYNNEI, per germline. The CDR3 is CASSVNLATYNEQFF. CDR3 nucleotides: TGTGCCAGCAGTGTTAACTTAGCGACCTACAATGAGCAGTTCTTC.

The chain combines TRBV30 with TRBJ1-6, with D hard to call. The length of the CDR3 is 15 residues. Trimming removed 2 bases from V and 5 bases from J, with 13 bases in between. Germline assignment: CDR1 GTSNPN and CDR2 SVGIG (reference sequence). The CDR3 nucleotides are TGTGCCTGGAGTTTGGCGGATTCCGATAATTCACCCCTCCACTTT. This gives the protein CAWSLADSDNSPLHF.

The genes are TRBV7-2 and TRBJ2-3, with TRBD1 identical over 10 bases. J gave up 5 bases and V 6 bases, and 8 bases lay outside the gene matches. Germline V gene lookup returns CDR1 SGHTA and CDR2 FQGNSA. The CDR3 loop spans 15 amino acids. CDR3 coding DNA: TGTGCCAGCAGGACCCGGGACAGGGGTGGAGATACGCAGTATTTT. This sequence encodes CASRTRDRGGDTQYF.

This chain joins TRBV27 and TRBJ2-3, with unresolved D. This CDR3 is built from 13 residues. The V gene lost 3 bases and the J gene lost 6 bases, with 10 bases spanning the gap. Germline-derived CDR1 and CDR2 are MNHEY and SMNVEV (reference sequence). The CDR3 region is CASSFTWADTQYF. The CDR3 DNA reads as TGTGCCAGCAGTTTTACGTGGGCGGATACGCAGTATTTT.

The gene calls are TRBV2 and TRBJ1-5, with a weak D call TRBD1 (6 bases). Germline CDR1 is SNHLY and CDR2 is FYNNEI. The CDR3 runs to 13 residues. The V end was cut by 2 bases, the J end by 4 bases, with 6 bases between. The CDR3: CASSETGNQPQHF. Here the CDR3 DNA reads TGTGCCAGCAGTGAAACAGGGAATCAGCCCCAGCATTTT.

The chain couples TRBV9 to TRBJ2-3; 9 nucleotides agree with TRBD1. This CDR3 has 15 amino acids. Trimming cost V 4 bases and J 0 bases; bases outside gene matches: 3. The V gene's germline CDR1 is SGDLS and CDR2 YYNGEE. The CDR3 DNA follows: TGTGCCAGCAGCCGACAGGGGGTAAGCACAGATACGCAGTATTTT. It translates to CASSRQGVSTDTQYF.

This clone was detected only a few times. The CDR3, as DNA: TGCAGCGGGGGGACACAGGGCATCCCCACAGATACGCAGTATTTT. Protein: CSGGTQGIPTDTQYF. The gene calls are TRBV29-1 and TRBJ2-3; D might be TRBD1 (6 bases). V gave up 7 bases and J gave up 2 bases, with 19 bases separating them. This CDR3 has 15 amino acids. Germline assignment: CDR1 SQVTM and CDR2 ANQGSEA.

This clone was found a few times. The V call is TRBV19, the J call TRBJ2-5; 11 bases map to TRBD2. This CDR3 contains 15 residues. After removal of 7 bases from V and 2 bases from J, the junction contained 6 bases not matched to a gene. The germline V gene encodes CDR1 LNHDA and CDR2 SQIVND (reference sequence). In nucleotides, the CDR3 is TGTGCCAGTACCTATAGCGGGGGGGATCAAGAGACCCAGTACTTC. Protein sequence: CASTYSGGDQETQYF.

The CDR3 spells CASSEAGATEAFF. CDR3 nucleotides: TGTGCCAGCAGCGAGGCAGGGGCCACTGAAGCTTTCTTT. This chain joins TRBV9 and TRBJ1-1; TRBD1 might be the D (6 bases). The V end was cut by 3 bases, the J end by 4 bases, with 10 bases between. Germline V CDR1 and CDR2: SGDLS, YYNGEE. CDR3 length: 13 amino acids.

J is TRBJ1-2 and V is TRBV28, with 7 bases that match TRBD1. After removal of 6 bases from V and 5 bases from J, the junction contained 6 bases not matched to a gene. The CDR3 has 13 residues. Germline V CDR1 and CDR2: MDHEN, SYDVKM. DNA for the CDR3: TGTGCCAGCAGCCTGACAGGGACTTATGGCTACACCTTC. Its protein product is CASSLTGTYGYTF.

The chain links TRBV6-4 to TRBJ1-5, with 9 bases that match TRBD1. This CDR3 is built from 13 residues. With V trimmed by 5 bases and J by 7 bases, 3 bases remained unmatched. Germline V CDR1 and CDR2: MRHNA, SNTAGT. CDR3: CASSSGQGQPQHF. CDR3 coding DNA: TGTGCCAGCAGTTCGGGACAGGGACAGCCCCAGCATTTT.

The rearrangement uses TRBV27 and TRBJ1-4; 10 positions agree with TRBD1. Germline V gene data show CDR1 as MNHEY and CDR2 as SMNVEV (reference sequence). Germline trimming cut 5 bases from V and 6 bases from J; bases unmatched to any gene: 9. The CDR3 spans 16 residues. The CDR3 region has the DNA TGTGCCAGCAGTCCAAGGGACAGGGGCGTTGATGAAAAACTGTTTTTT. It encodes CASSPRDRGVDEKLFF.

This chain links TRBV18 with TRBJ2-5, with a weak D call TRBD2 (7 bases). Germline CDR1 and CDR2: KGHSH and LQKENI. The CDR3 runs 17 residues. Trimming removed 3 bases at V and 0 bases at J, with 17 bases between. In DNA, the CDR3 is TGTGCCAGCTCACCGGGAGGGGGGAATACGTACCAAGAGACCCAGTACTTC. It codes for CASSPGGGNTYQETQYF.

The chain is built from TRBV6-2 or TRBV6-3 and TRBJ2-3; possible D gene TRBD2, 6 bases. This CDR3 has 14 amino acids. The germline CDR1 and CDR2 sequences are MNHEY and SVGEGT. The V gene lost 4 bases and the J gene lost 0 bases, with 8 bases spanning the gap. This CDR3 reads CASSWRGSTDTQYF. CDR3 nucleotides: TGTGCCAGCAGTTGGAGGGGAAGCACAGATACGCAGTATTTT.

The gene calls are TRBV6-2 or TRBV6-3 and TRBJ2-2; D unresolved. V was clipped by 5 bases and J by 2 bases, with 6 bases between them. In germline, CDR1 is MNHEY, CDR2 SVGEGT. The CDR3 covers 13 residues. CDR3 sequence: CASSLTNTGELFF. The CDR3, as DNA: TGTGCCAGCAGTCTCACAAACACCGGGGAGCTGTTTTTT.

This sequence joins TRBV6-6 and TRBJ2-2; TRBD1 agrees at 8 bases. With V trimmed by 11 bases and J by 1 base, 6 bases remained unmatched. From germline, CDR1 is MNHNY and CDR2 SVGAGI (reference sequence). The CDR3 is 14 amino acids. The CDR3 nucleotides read TGTGCCGGTAAAGGACAGGGGAACACCGGGGAGCTGTTTTTT. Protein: CAGKGQGNTGELFF.

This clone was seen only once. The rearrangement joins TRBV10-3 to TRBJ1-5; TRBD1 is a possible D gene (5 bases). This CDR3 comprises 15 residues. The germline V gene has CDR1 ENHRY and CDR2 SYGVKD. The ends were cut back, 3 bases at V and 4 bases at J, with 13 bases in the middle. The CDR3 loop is CAISEGSQGNQPQHF. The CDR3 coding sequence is TGTGCCATCAGTGAAGGTAGTCAGGGTAATCAGCCCCAGCATTTT.